Presented here are 10 T cell receptor beta chains from one specimen sequenced in a study of technical replicates of blood from a few donors. Libraries were prepared by immunoSEQ multiplex PCR; TCRdb keeps only in-frame clonotypes and omits some of them. The top ten hold around 2.9% of the sample, which has tens of thousands of clones, about 95% seen once. Sample: PBMCs. These receptors came from a human donor in good health. Some clones in this sample may be carry-over from other donors' samples.

V is TRBV4-3 and J is TRBJ2-3, with D perhaps matching TRBD2 (6 bases). The CDR3 loop spans 14 amino acids. Germline V gene data show CDR1 as LGHNA and CDR2 as YSLEER. Trimming removed 4 bases from V and 1 base from J, with 9 bases in between. CDR3 protein: CASSPGLRTDTQYF. The DNA for the CDR3 is TGCGCCAGCAGCCCGGGACTGCGCACAGATACGCAGTATTTT.

The chain joins TRBV25-1 to TRBJ2-1; 11 nucleotides align to TRBD2. There are 15 residues in the CDR3. Germline V gene lookup returns CDR1 MGHDK and CDR2 SYGVNS. Losses at the gene ends were 4 bases for V and 4 bases for J; bases not matched to a gene: 3. Written as DNA, the CDR3 is TGTGCCAGCAGTGTAGCGGGGGGGGTTTACAATGAGCAGTTCTTC. Its translation: CASSVAGGVYNEQFF.

This CDR3 is CASSSRPLDTQYF. CDR3 coding DNA: TGTGCCAGCAGTTCCAGGCCCCTAGATACGCAGTATTTT. V and J are TRBV6-4 and TRBJ2-3; the D is unclear. The CDR3 consists of 13 residues. Looked up from germline, CDR1 is MRHNA and CDR2 is SNTAGT. V lost 5 bases and J lost 5, with 11 bases in between.

This clone came up once. The CDR3 sequence: CASSITGSGSSYNEQFF. The CDR3 DNA sequence: TGTGCCAGCAGCATCACCGGTAGCGGAAGCTCCTACAATGAGCAGTTCTTC. The chain has TRBV5-4 and TRBJ2-1, with a possible D match to TRBD2 (6 bases). The CDR3 has 17 amino acids. The V end was cut by 4 bases, the J end by 0 bases, with 17 bases between. Per germline, CDR1 SGHNT and CDR2 YYREEE (reference sequence).

The chain employs TRBV10-3 and TRBJ2-3; TRBD1 agrees at 8 bases. In germline, CDR1 is ENHRY, CDR2 SYGVKD. V shed 7 bases and J 3 bases; nucleotides not matched to a gene: 6. The CDR3 extends over 14 amino acids. Written as DNA, the CDR3 is TGTGCCATCACGGCGGACAGGGAAACAGATACGCAGTATTTT. Amino acids: CAITADRETDTQYF.

DNA for the CDR3: TGTGCCAGCAGCGTAGCGACAGGTAGAGATACGCAGTATTTT. This translates into CASSVATGRDTQYF. The chain uses TRBV9 and TRBJ2-3, with a weak D call TRBD1 (6 bases). Germline V CDR1 and CDR2: SGDLS, YYNGEE. V lost 0 bases and J 5 bases, leaving 10 bases between the germline ends. The CDR3 has 14 amino acids.

The chain has TRBV29-1 and TRBJ1-1; 10 positions agree with TRBD1. Germline V gives CDR1 SQVTM, CDR2 ANQGSEA. V was clipped by 5 bases and J by 11 bases; unmatched bases: 8. The CDR3 has 12 amino acids. CDR3 in amino acids: CSVLGQGIEAFF. For the CDR3, the DNA is TGCAGCGTTCTGGGACAGGGGATAGAGGCTTTCTTT.

The rearrangement uses TRBV4-1 and TRBJ1-1, with 7 bases fitting TRBD1. This CDR3 has 16 amino acids. Germline V gene sequence: CDR1 MGHRA, CDR2 YSYEKL. Trimming at V came to 0 bases and at J to 6 bases, leaving 10 bases not matched to a gene. The CDR3 DNA reads TGCGCCAGCAGCCAAGACAGGCAAGGGGGCGGGCCTGAAGCTTTCTTT. This translates into CASSQDRQGGGPEAFF.

The V and J genes are TRBV7-9 and TRBJ2-1; D may be TRBD1 (6 bases). CDR1 and CDR2 (germline): SEHNR, FQNEAQ (reference sequence). V was trimmed by 1 base and J by 7 bases, leaving 8 bases between them. The CDR3 spans 13 residues. CDR3 residues: CASSLGTGNEQFF. The CDR3 DNA is TGTGCCAGCAGCTTAGGCACAGGGAATGAGCAGTTCTTC. Using reference TRBV7-9 and TRBJ2-1 for the parts outside the CDR3, the full variable domain is DTGVSQNPRHKITKRGQNVTFRCDPISEHNRLYWYRQTLGQGPEFLTYFQNEAQLEKSRLLSDRFSAERPKGSFSTLEIQRTEQGDSAMYLCASSLGTGNEQFFGPGTRLTVL.

V and J are TRBV7-3 and TRBJ2-3; 11 bases are shared with TRBD2. Germline loops: CDR1 SGHTA, CDR2 FQGTGA. The CDR3 spans 14 residues. V was clipped by 2 bases and J by 5 bases; unmatched bases: 0. The CDR3 here is CASSLGTSGDTQYF. The CDR3 bases are TGTGCCAGCAGCTTAGGGACTAGCGGAGATACGCAGTATTTT.